This T cell receptor (beta chain) stems from a study of blood T cell repertoires in COVID-19. Study background: Some COVID-19 samples were acute and others convalescent; all came from the United States, Italy and Spain. Sample material is recorded as cDNA or gDNA derived from T cells, B-cell-depleted T cells, or PBMCs.

This CDR3 is 13 amino acids long. The germline V and J ends were trimmed by 4 bases and 0 bases, with 7 bases remaining between them. Germline V gene sequence: CDR1 WNHNN, CDR2 SYGVQD (reference sequence). Original processing notes: Estimated nucleated cell counts came from reference gene primer amplification. The table came from immunoSEQ multiplex PCR; TCRdb's copy has only in-frame clones and leaves some out. D and trimming come from the DNA, and the V and J calls and clone size come from that table. The sample contains 80,000 or so clones, roughly 85% of which appear only once. Sequenced input: peripheral blood. This TCR came from a woman aged 70 to 79 with acute or convalescent COVID-19. V gene TRBV10-1 combines with J gene TRBJ2-7; D is undetermined. CDR3 amino acids: CASSVTDSYEQYF. The CDR3 DNA is TGCGCCAGCAGTGTTACAGACTCCTACGAGCAGTACTTC.